This T cell receptor beta chain comes out of a study of T cells expressing NK-cell markers. The study's findings and limits: The study found these clonotypes also leading the CD3+CD56-NKG2C+ fraction in four donors.

As concerns this clonotype: Its antigen is unidentified.

Production of TCR beta cDNA relied on 5'RACE template switching with UMIs. TCRdb re-called the 5' RACE reads and catalogs CDR3 proteins one per entry, DNA excluded. In total, the table holds around 140,000 distinct CDR3 sequences. Germline V gene lookup returns CDR1 SGDLS and CDR2 YYNGEE. The CDR3 spans 14 residues. The chain joins TRBV9 to TRBJ2-1; TCRdb picks TRBD2, but there is no DNA to check that call. The sequenced sample was blood T cells: a sorted CD56 or NKG2C T cell subset, CD4+ or CD8+ T cells, or bulk PBMC T cells (not recorded which). The origin of this receptor is a man between 18 and 35 years old in good health. The CDR3 here is CASSVAGGHNEQFF.